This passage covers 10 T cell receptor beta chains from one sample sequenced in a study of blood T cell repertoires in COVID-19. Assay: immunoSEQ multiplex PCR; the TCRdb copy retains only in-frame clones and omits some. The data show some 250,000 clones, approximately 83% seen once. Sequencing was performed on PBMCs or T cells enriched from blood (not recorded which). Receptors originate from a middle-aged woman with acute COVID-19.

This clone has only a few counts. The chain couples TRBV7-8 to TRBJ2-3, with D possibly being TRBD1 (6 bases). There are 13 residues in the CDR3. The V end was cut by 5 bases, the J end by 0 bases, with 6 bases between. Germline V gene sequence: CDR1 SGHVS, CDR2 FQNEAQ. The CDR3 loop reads CASSGQSTDTQYF. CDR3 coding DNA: TGTGCCAGCAGCGGACAGAGCACAGATACGCAGTATTTT.

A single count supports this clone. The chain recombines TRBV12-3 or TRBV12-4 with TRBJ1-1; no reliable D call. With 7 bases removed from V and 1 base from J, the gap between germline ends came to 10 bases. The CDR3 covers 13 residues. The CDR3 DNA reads TGTGCCAGCATCTCGGGAACGAACACTGAAGCTTTCTTT. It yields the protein CASISGTNTEAFF.

CDR3 nucleotides: TGTGCCAGCAGTCCCCGCTTTGGGACAGGGGGCATCTACGAGCAGTACTTC. This gives the protein CASSPRFGTGGIYEQYF. The chain has TRBV27 and TRBJ2-7, with 12 bases lining up with TRBD1. The length of the CDR3 is 17 residues. Germline V lookup: CDR1 MNHEY, CDR2 SMNVEV (reference sequence). Trimming cost V 5 bases and J 3 bases; bases outside gene matches: 11.

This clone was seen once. The CDR3 sequence is CAWSGADTEAFF. The CDR3 bases are TGTGCCTGGAGTGGAGCGGACACTGAAGCTTTCTTT. The chain is built from TRBV30 and TRBJ1-1, with no clear D. Trimming took 1 base from V and 3 from J, leaving 6 bases between them. This CDR3 is built from 12 residues. Per the germline V gene, CDR1 is GTSNPN and CDR2 is SVGIG (reference sequence).

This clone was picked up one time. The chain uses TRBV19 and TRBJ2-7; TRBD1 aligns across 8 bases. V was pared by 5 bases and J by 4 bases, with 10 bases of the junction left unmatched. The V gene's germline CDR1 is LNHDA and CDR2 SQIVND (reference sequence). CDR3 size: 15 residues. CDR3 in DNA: TGTGCCAGTAGTTACGGGACAGGACTATTATACGAGCAGTACTTC. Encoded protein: CASSYGTGLLYEQYF.

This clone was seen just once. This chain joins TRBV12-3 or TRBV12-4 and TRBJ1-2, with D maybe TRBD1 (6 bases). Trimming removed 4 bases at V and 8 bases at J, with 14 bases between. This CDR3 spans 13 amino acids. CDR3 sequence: CASSYSGVKGYTF. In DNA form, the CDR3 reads TGTGCCAGCAGTTATTCAGGGGTTAAGGGCTACACCTTC.

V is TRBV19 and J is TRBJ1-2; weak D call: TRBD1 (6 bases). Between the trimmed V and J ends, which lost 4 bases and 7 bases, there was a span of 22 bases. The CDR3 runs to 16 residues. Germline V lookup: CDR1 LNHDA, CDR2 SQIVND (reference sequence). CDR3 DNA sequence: TGTGCCAGTAGTAGTTTTTTTGGTGGGGGCGCAGGTGGCTACACCTTC. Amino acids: CASSSFFGGGAGGYTF.

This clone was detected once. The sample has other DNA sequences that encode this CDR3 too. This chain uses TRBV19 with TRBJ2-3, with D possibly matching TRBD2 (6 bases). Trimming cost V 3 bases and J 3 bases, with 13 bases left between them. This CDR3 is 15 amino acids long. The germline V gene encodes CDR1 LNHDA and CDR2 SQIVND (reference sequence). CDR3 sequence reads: CASSIGGVSTDTQYF. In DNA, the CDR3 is TGTGCCAGTAGTATCGGAGGGGTTAGTACAGATACGCAGTATTTT.

This CDR3 is CASSLVEQGEQYF. The CDR3 DNA sequence: TGTGCCAGCAGCTTAGTGGAACAGGGAGAGCAGTACTTC. The J gene is TRBJ2-7, the V gene TRBV7-6; possible D gene TRBD1, 6 bases. This CDR3 comprises 13 residues. V dropped 1 base and J dropped 7 bases, with 11 bases sitting between them. CDR1 is SGHVS, CDR2 FNYEAQ, per germline.

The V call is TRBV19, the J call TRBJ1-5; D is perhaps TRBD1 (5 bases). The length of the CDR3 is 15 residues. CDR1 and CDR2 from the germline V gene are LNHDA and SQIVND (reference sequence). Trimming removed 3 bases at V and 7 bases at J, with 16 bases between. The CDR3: CASSMGRGSLQPQHF. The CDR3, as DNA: TGTGCCAGTAGTATGGGGCGAGGTTCCTTGCAGCCCCAGCATTTT.